A selection of T cell receptor beta chains follows, all from one sample in a study of blood T cell repertoires in COVID-19. Some clones are missing from TCRdb's copy, which holds only in-frame ones; the method was immunoSEQ multiplex PCR. The repertoire has about 74,000 clones, about nine tenths of them found once; the top ten carry roughly 1%. The specimen was peripheral blood. These receptor sequences come from a woman aged 45 to 65 in a cohort sampled during active COVID-19. The CDR3 runs from the conserved cysteine through the conserved F or W. Fields, in order: CDR3 protein, CDR3 DNA, V gene, CDR3 length, J gene, clone size, D gene. The D gene is left open where the match is weak. Clone size, where shown, is once, few, many, or a class for clones that have expanded.

cdr3_aa: CASSFTASRGQPQHF
cdr3_nt: TGTGCCAGCAGTTTTACAGCGAGCCGGGGTCAGCCCCAGCATTTT
v_call: TRBV28
cdr3_length: 15
j_call: TRBJ1-5
clone_size: .
d_call: .

cdr3_aa: CASSQDPSGSPRNEQFF
cdr3_nt: TGTGCCAGCAGCCAAGATCCCTCCGGGTCCCCAAGAAATGAGCAGTTCTTC
v_call: TRBV4-2
cdr3_length: 17
j_call: TRBJ2-1
clone_size: .
d_call: .

cdr3_aa: CATVDRSYNEQFF
cdr3_nt: TGTGCCACCGTAGACAGATCCTACAATGAGCAGTTCTTC
v_call: TRBV28
cdr3_length: 13
j_call: TRBJ2-1
clone_size: .
d_call: .

cdr3_aa: CASSWAASGSRGETQYF
cdr3_nt: TGCGCCAGCAGCTGGGCGGCTAGCGGGAGTAGAGGGGAGACCCAGTACTTC
v_call: TRBV5-1
cdr3_length: 17
j_call: TRBJ2-5
clone_size: .
d_call: TRBD2

cdr3_aa: CATSRETGDSSYEQYF
cdr3_nt: TGTGCCACCAGCAGAGAAACAGGAGACAGCTCCTACGAGCAGTACTTC
v_call: TRBV15
cdr3_length: 16
j_call: TRBJ2-7
clone_size: .
d_call: .

cdr3_aa: CASSLTGNDGGYTF
cdr3_nt: TGTGCCAGCAGCCTGACAGGGAATGATGGAGGCTACACCTTC
v_call: TRBV3-1/TRBV3-2
cdr3_length: 14
j_call: TRBJ1-2
clone_size: .
d_call: TRBD1

cdr3_aa: CATREGGSGNTIYF
cdr3_nt: TGTGCCACCAGAGAGGGCGGCTCTGGAAACACCATATATTTT
v_call: TRBV15
cdr3_length: 14
j_call: TRBJ1-3
clone_size: .
d_call: .

cdr3_aa: CASSAQSYEQYF
cdr3_nt: TGTGCCAGCAGTGCCCAATCCTACGAGCAGTACTTC
v_call: TRBV2
cdr3_length: 12
j_call: TRBJ2-7
clone_size: few
d_call: .

cdr3_aa: CASSLNNGQETQYF
cdr3_nt: TGTGCCAGCAGCTTAAATAACGGGCAAGAGACCCAGTACTTC
v_call: TRBV7-3
cdr3_length: 14
j_call: TRBJ2-5
clone_size: once
d_call: .

cdr3_aa: CASSQVSGQPSYEQYF
cdr3_nt: TGCGCCAGCAGCCAAGTCTCGGGACAGCCTTCCTACGAGCAGTACTTC
v_call: TRBV4-1
cdr3_length: 16
j_call: TRBJ2-7
clone_size: .
d_call: TRBD1

cdr3_aa: CSVEGTSGDLNEQFF
cdr3_nt: TGCAGCGTTGAAGGGACTAGCGGGGACCTCAATGAGCAGTTCTTC
v_call: TRBV29-1
cdr3_length: 15
j_call: TRBJ2-1
clone_size: .
d_call: TRBD2

cdr3_aa: CASSLQAADNEQFF
cdr3_nt: TGTGCCAGCTCATTACAGGCCGCGGACAATGAGCAGTTCTTC
v_call: TRBV18
cdr3_length: 14
j_call: TRBJ2-1
clone_size: few
d_call: .

cdr3_aa: CASSPLRLGRTGRISYEQYF
cdr3_nt: TGTGCCAGCAGCCCACTAAGGCTAGGGCGGACAGGCCGTATCTCCTACGAGCAGTACTTC
v_call: TRBV28
cdr3_length: 20
j_call: TRBJ2-7
clone_size: .
d_call: TRBD1

cdr3_aa: CASSVEGSGRGDTGELFF
cdr3_nt: TGTGCCAGCAGCGTAGAGGGGAGCGGGAGGGGTGACACCGGGGAGCTGTTTTTT
v_call: TRBV9
cdr3_length: 18
j_call: TRBJ2-2
clone_size: .
d_call: TRBD2

cdr3_aa: CASSGAGPNLGTNEKLFF
cdr3_nt: TGTGCCAGCAGTGGGGCGGGCCCAAACCTTGGCACTAATGAAAAACTGTTTTTT
v_call: TRBV6-1
cdr3_length: 18
j_call: TRBJ1-4
clone_size: .
d_call: .

cdr3_aa: CASSSNDRGSTYEAFF
cdr3_nt: TGTGCCAGCAGTTCAAATGACAGGGGGTCAACATATGAAGCTTTCTTT
v_call: TRBV13
cdr3_length: 16
j_call: TRBJ1-1
clone_size: .
d_call: TRBD1

cdr3_aa: CASSGGTGAYGYTF
cdr3_nt: TGTGCCAGCAGCGGAGGGACAGGGGCCTATGGCTACACCTTC
v_call: TRBV11-2
cdr3_length: 14
j_call: TRBJ1-2
clone_size: few
d_call: TRBD1

cdr3_aa: CASSSSFRTTASTDTQYF
cdr3_nt: TGTGCCAGCAGTTCCTCCTTCCGAACTACGGCTAGCACAGATACGCAGTATTTT
v_call: TRBV27
cdr3_length: 18
j_call: TRBJ2-3
clone_size: .
d_call: .

cdr3_aa: CAWSRAGNSPLHF
cdr3_nt: TGTGCCTGGAGTCGAGCGGGGAATTCACCCCTCCACTTT
v_call: TRBV30
cdr3_length: 13
j_call: TRBJ1-6
clone_size: .
d_call: .

cdr3_aa: CASSLGTGGSNQPQHF
cdr3_nt: TGTGCCAGCAGCTTAGGGACAGGTGGTAGCAATCAGCCCCAGCATTTT
v_call: TRBV7-9
cdr3_length: 16
j_call: TRBJ1-5
clone_size: few
d_call: TRBD1

cdr3_aa: CASSLGQAFFNEQYF
cdr3_nt: TGTGCCAGCAGCTTGGGACAGGCGTTCTTTAACGAGCAGTACTTC
v_call: TRBV3-1/TRBV3-2
cdr3_length: 15
j_call: TRBJ2-7
clone_size: .
d_call: TRBD1

cdr3_aa: CATQTGGAGNGELFF
cdr3_nt: TGTGCCACCCAAACAGGGGGCGCTGGCAACGGGGAGCTGTTTTTT
v_call: TRBV24-1
cdr3_length: 15
j_call: TRBJ2-2
clone_size: .
d_call: TRBD1

cdr3_aa: CASSSPLGGLLTDTQYF
cdr3_nt: TGTGCCAGTAGTTCTCCCCTTGGCGGTCTACTCACAGATACGCAGTATTTT
v_call: TRBV19
cdr3_length: 17
j_call: TRBJ2-3
clone_size: .
d_call: .

cdr3_aa: CASSPTKQETQYF
cdr3_nt: TGTGCCAGCTCACCAACAAAGCAAGAGACCCAGTACTTC
v_call: TRBV18
cdr3_length: 13
j_call: TRBJ2-5
clone_size: .
d_call: .

cdr3_aa: CASSLGLAGLPTDTQYF
cdr3_nt: TGCGCCAGCAGCTTGGGACTAGCGGGACTCCCAACAGATACGCAGTATTTT
v_call: TRBV5-1
cdr3_length: 17
j_call: TRBJ2-3
clone_size: .
d_call: TRBD2

cdr3_aa: CASSPIDRQLADEQFF
cdr3_nt: TGTGCCAGCAGTCCGATTGACCGTCAACTAGCTGATGAGCAGTTCTTC
v_call: TRBV28
cdr3_length: 16
j_call: TRBJ2-1
clone_size: .
d_call: .

cdr3_aa: CASSKERDNEQFF
cdr3_nt: TGTGCCAGCAGCAAAGAGAGGGACAATGAGCAGTTCTTC
v_call: TRBV6-5
cdr3_length: 13
j_call: TRBJ2-1
clone_size: .
d_call: .

cdr3_aa: CASSPNSVETQYF
cdr3_nt: TGTGCCAGCTCACCAAACTCCGTGGAGACCCAGTACTTC
v_call: TRBV18
cdr3_length: 13
j_call: TRBJ2-5
clone_size: .
d_call: .

cdr3_aa: CASTPEGYPLEQYF
cdr3_nt: TGTGCCAGCACCCCGGAGGGGTACCCACTCGAGCAGTACTTC
v_call: TRBV28
cdr3_length: 14
j_call: TRBJ2-7
clone_size: .
d_call: .

cdr3_aa: CASSSLLEGEQYF
cdr3_nt: TGTGCCAGCAGTTCCCTACTAGAGGGCGAGCAGTACTTC
v_call: TRBV27
cdr3_length: 13
j_call: TRBJ2-7
clone_size: .
d_call: .

cdr3_aa: CASSSDAASGRETQYF
cdr3_nt: TGTGCCAGCAGCAGCGACGCTGCTAGCGGGAGGGAGACCCAGTACTTC
v_call: TRBV11-2
cdr3_length: 16
j_call: TRBJ2-5
clone_size: .
d_call: TRBD2

cdr3_aa: CASSSRQKAFF
cdr3_nt: TGTGCCAGCAGTTCCAGACAGAAAGCTTTCTTT
v_call: TRBV6-5
cdr3_length: 11
j_call: TRBJ1-1
clone_size: .
d_call: .

cdr3_aa: CASSISDSRFAFF
cdr3_nt: TGTGCCAGTAGTATATCGGACAGCCGGTTTGCTTTCTTT
v_call: TRBV19
cdr3_length: 13
j_call: TRBJ1-1
clone_size: .
d_call: .

cdr3_aa: CASSLHRGPYEQYF
cdr3_nt: TGTGCCAGCAGCCTGCACAGGGGGCCCTACGAGCAGTACTTC
v_call: TRBV11-2
cdr3_length: 14
j_call: TRBJ2-7
clone_size: .
d_call: TRBD1

cdr3_aa: CASSEAWTGENTIYF
cdr3_nt: TGTGCCAGCAGTGAAGCTTGGACAGGGGAAAACACCATATATTTT
v_call: TRBV2
cdr3_length: 15
j_call: TRBJ1-3
clone_size: .
d_call: TRBD1

cdr3_aa: CASSQSPGQPYEQYF
cdr3_nt: TGCGCCAGCAGCCAATCCCCGGGACAGCCCTACGAGCAGTACTTC
v_call: TRBV10-1
cdr3_length: 15
j_call: TRBJ2-7
clone_size: .
d_call: TRBD1

cdr3_aa: CASRTLGGSVRNEQFF
cdr3_nt: TGTGCCAGCAGGACTTTAGGAGGGAGCGTACGGAATGAGCAGTTCTTC
v_call: TRBV27
cdr3_length: 16
j_call: TRBJ2-1
clone_size: once
d_call: .

cdr3_aa: CASSQGGNSGANVLTF
cdr3_nt: TGCGCCAGCTCTCAGGGGGGAAACTCTGGGGCCAACGTCCTGACTTTC
v_call: TRBV5-1
cdr3_length: 16
j_call: TRBJ2-6
clone_size: .
d_call: .

cdr3_aa: CASSPSGLAGEGQYF
cdr3_nt: TGTGCCAGCAGCCCCTCGGGACTAGCGGGAGAAGGGCAGTACTTC
v_call: TRBV7-3
cdr3_length: 15
j_call: TRBJ2-7
clone_size: .
d_call: TRBD2

cdr3_aa: CASSLRRWGQGNTIYF
cdr3_nt: TGTGCCAGCAGTTTACGGAGATGGGGACAGGGAAACACCATATATTTT
v_call: TRBV28
cdr3_length: 16
j_call: TRBJ1-3
clone_size: .
d_call: TRBD1

cdr3_aa: CASSWGLASMGEQYF
cdr3_nt: TGTGCCAGCAGTTGGGGACTAGCGTCGATGGGCGAGCAGTACTTC
v_call: TRBV28
cdr3_length: 15
j_call: TRBJ2-7
clone_size: .
d_call: TRBD2

cdr3_aa: CASSGRGGLSSYNEQFF
cdr3_nt: TGTGCCAGCAGCGGACGGGGGGGCTTAAGCTCCTACAATGAGCAGTTCTTC
v_call: TRBV11-3
cdr3_length: 17
j_call: TRBJ2-1
clone_size: .
d_call: TRBD2

cdr3_aa: CASSLTSKLASYEQYF
cdr3_nt: TGTGCCAGCAGCTTGACTTCGAAGCTAGCGAGCTACGAGCAGTACTTC
v_call: TRBV7-8
cdr3_length: 16
j_call: TRBJ2-7
clone_size: few
d_call: .

cdr3_aa: CASSTPSRATNEKLFF
cdr3_nt: TGTGCCAGTAGTACCCCGTCTCGAGCAACTAATGAAAAACTGTTTTTT
v_call: TRBV19
cdr3_length: 16
j_call: TRBJ1-4
clone_size: .
d_call: .

cdr3_aa: CASKREFSVTDTQYF
cdr3_nt: TGCGCCAGCAAGCGGGAGTTTAGTGTGACAGATACGCAGTATTTT
v_call: TRBV5-1
cdr3_length: 15
j_call: TRBJ2-3
clone_size: .
d_call: TRBD2

cdr3_aa: CASSSGGSYNEQFF
cdr3_nt: TGTGCCAGCAGTAGCGGGGGGTCTTACAATGAGCAGTTCTTC
v_call: TRBV27
cdr3_length: 14
j_call: TRBJ2-1
clone_size: .
d_call: TRBD2

cdr3_aa: CAWSVRSSGRAPDTQYF
cdr3_nt: TGTGCCTGGAGTGTAAGGTCTAGCGGGAGGGCTCCAGATACGCAGTATTTT
v_call: TRBV30
cdr3_length: 17
j_call: TRBJ2-3
clone_size: few
d_call: TRBD2

cdr3_aa: CASSLAATGGSETQYF
cdr3_nt: TGTGCCAGCAGCTTGGCTGCGACAGGGGGCTCCGAGACCCAGTACTTC
v_call: TRBV5-6
cdr3_length: 16
j_call: TRBJ2-5
clone_size: .
d_call: TRBD1

cdr3_aa: CASSRLRQGGEGYTF
cdr3_nt: TGTGCCAGCTCCCGACTCCGACAGGGAGGAGAAGGCTACACCTTC
v_call: TRBV6-5
cdr3_length: 15
j_call: TRBJ1-2
clone_size: .
d_call: TRBD1

cdr3_aa: CASSQSGRVHFTYEQYF
cdr3_nt: TGTGCCAGCAGCCAAAGCGGGAGGGTCCACTTTACCTACGAGCAGTACTTC
v_call: TRBV3-1/TRBV3-2
cdr3_length: 17
j_call: TRBJ2-7
clone_size: .
d_call: TRBD2

cdr3_aa: CASSILSGGSYNEQFF
cdr3_nt: TGTGCCAGCAGTATCCTTAGCGGGGGCTCCTACAATGAGCAGTTCTTC
v_call: TRBV27
cdr3_length: 16
j_call: TRBJ2-1
clone_size: once
d_call: TRBD2

cdr3_aa: CASSLSLGRVYEQYF
cdr3_nt: TGTGCCAGCAGTTTAAGCCTCGGCAGGGTATACGAGCAGTACTTC
v_call: TRBV28
cdr3_length: 15
j_call: TRBJ2-7
clone_size: .
d_call: .

cdr3_aa: CASSAGTGTYEQYF
cdr3_nt: TGCGCCAGCAGTGCCGGGACAGGTACCTACGAGCAGTACTTC
v_call: TRBV10-1
cdr3_length: 14
j_call: TRBJ2-7
clone_size: .
d_call: TRBD1